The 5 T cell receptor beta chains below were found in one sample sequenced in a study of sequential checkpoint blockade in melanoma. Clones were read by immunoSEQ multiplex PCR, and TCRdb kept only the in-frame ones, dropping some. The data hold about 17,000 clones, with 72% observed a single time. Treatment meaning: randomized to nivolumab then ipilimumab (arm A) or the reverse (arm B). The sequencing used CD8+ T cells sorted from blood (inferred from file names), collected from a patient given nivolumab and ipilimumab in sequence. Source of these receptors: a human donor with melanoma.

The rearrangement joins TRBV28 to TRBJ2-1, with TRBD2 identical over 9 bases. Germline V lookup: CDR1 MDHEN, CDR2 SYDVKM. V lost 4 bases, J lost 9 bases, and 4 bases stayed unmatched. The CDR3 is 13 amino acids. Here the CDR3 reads CASSSGLAVEQFF. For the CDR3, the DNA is TGTGCCAGCAGTTCGGGACTAGCTGTTGAGCAGTTCTTC.

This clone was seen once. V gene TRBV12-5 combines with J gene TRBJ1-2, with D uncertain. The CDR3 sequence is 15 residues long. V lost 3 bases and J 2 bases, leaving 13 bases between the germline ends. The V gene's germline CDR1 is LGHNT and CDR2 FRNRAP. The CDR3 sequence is CASGFIGRENYGYTF. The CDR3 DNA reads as TGTGCTAGTGGTTTCATAGGACGGGAGAACTATGGCTACACCTTC. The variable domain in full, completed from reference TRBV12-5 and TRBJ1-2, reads DARVTQTPRHKVTEMGQEVTMRCQPILGHNTVFWYRQTMMQGLELLAYFRNRAPLDDSGMPKDRFSAEMPDATLATLKIQPSEPRDSAVYFCASGFIGRENYGYTFGSGTRLTVV.

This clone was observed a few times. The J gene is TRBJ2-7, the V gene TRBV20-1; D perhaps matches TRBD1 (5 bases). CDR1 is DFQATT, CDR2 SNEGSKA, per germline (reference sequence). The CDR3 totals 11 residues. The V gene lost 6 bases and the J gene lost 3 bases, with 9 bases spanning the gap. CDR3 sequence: CSAQGVYEQYF. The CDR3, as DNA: TGCAGTGCCCAAGGGGTCTACGAGCAGTACTTC.

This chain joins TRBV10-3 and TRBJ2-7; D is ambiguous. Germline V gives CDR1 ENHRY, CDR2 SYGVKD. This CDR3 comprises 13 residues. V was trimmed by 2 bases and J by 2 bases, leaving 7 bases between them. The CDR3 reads CAISEVGPYEQYF. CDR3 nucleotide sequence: TGTGCCATCAGTGAGGTTGGCCCCTACGAGCAGTACTTC.

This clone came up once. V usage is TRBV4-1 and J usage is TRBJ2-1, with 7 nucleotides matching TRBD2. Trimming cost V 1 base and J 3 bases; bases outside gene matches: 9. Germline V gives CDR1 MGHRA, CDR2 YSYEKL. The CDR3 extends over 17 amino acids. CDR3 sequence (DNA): TGCGCCAGCAGCCAAGTTGTCGGGGGGAAGTTCTACAATGAGCAGTTCTTC. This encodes CASSQVVGGKFYNEQFF.